The clone carrying this T cell receptor beta chain has more than one count but fewer than ten. Sequence at one end of the junction differs from germline and may be a read error. The lymph nodes were axillary draining lymph nodes from breast cancer patients. From germline, CDR1 is MNHEY and CDR2 SVGAGI. This CDR3 is built from 17 residues. The entry originates in a study of breast tumors, draining lymph nodes, adjacent tissues. TCRdb ran MiXCR on the multiplex PCR reads and lists one entry per CDR3 protein. The sample holds 200,000 or so distinct CDR3 sequences, about 32% seen once. This chain connects TRBV6-5 to TRBJ1-4, with no clear D. The sequence was collected from a female donor with breast cancer. Some clones in this sample may be carry-over from other donors' samples. The sample consisted of axillary lymph node tissue. The CDR3: CASSHSFSAATNEKLFF. CDR3 DNA: TGTGCCAGCAGTCACTCGTTCAGCGCAGCAACTAATGAAAAACTGTTTTTT.